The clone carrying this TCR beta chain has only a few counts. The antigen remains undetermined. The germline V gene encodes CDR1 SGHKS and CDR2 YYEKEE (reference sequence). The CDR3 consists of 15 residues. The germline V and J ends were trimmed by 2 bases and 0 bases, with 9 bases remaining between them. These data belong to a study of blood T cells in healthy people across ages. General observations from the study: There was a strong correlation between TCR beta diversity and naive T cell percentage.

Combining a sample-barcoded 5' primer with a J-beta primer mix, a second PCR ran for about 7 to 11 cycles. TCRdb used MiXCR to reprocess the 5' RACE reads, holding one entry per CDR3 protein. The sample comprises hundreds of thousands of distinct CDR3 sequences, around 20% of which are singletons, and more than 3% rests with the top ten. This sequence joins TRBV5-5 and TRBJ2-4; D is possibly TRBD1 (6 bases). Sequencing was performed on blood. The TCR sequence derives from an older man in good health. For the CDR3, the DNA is TGTGCCAGCAGCTTCGGGACATTAGCCAAAAACATTCAGTACTTC. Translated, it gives CASSFGTLAKNIQYF.